Presented here are 5 T cell receptor beta chains from one specimen sequenced in a study of blood T cell repertoires in COVID-19. Produced via immunoSEQ multiplex PCR; TCRdb's table is partial and in-frame only. This table holds 95,000 to 150,000 clones, roughly 80% found once. The sequencing input was peripheral blood. Receptor source: a human donor in a cohort sampled during active COVID-19.

This rearrangement joins TRBV27 to TRBJ2-1; TRBD2 aligns across 12 bases. This CDR3 has 16 residues. In germline, CDR1 is MNHEY, CDR2 SMNVEV (reference sequence). J gave up 10 bases and V 5 bases, and 12 bases lay outside the gene matches. CDR3 amino acids: CASSIMASGGAREQFF. The CDR3 DNA reads as TGTGCCAGCAGTATCATGGCTAGCGGGGGGGCGCGGGAGCAGTTCTTC.

J is TRBJ2-5 and V is TRBV29-1, with no clear D. V lost 0 bases to trimming and J lost 1 base, with 6 bases between them. Germline V gives CDR1 SQVTM, CDR2 ANQGSEA. This CDR3 is 13 amino acids long. CDR3 protein: CSVEDRPQETQYF. CDR3 coding DNA: TGCAGCGTTGAAGATCGTCCCCAAGAGACCCAGTACTTC.

The CDR3 DNA is TGTGCCAGCAGCCACGGAGGGAGGGCTAGCGGACAAGAGACCCAGTACTTC. This gives the protein CASSHGGRASGQETQYF. The rearrangement links TRBV11-2 to TRBJ2-5; 7 nucleotides match TRBD2. Trimming at V came to 5 bases and at J to 2 bases, leaving 14 bases not matched to a gene. This CDR3 contains 17 residues. Germline CDR1 is SGHAT and CDR2 is FQNNGV.

The V call is TRBV25-1, the J call TRBJ1-4; D call uncertain. The germline CDR1 and CDR2 sequences are MGHDK and SYGVNS. The CDR3 is 13 amino acids. Trimming left V 4 bases short and J 4 bases short, with 7 bases between. CDR3 in amino acids: CASSGEVNEKLFF. CDR3 nucleotides: TGTGCCAGCAGTGGGGAGGTTAATGAAAAACTGTTTTTT.

The chain recombines TRBV3-1 (or the pseudogene TRBV3-2) with TRBJ2-7, with 11 bases identical to TRBD2. The V segment lost 1 base and the J segment 7 bases; nucleotides outside the gene matches: 15. The CDR3 loop spans 18 amino acids. Germline lookup yields CDR1 LGHDT and CDR2 YNNKEL (reference sequence). The CDR3 DNA is TGTGCCAGCAGCCAAGGTCTAGCGGGGGGCGCCGCCAGGGTGGAGCAGTACTTC. This codes for CASSQGLAGGAARVEQYF.